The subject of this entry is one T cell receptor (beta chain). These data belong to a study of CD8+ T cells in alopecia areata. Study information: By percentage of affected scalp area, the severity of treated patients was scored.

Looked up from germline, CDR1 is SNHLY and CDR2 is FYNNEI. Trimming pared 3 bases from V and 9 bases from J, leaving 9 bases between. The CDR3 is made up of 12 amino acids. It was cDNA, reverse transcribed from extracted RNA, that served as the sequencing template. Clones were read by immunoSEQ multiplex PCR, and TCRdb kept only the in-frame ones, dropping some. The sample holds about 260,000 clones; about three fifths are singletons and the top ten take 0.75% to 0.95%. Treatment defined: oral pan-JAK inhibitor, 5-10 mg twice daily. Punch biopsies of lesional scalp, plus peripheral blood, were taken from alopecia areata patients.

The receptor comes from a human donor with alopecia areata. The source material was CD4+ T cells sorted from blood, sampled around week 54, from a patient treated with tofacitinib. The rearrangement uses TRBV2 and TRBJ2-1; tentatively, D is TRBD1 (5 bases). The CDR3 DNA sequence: TGTGCCAGCAGTGATAAGGGGCTTGAGCAGTTCTTC. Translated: CASSDKGLEQFF. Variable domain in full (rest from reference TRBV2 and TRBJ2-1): EPEVTQTPSHQVTQMGQEVILRCVPISNHLYFYWYRQILGQKVEFLVSFYNNEISEKSEIFDDQFSVERPDGSNFTLKIRSTKLEDSAMYFCASSDKGLEQFFGPGTRLTVL.